This T cell receptor (beta chain) stems from a study of cytomegalovirus exposure and HLA in healthy donors. Broader study findings: The classifier was said to identify cytomegalovirus status with high specificity and sensitivity. Under in vitro conditions, three CMV-associated chains were confirmed as specific for CMV antigens.

Worth noting for this clone: As yet, its antigen is unknown.

Here immunoSEQ multiplex PCR was the method, and the copy in TCRdb shows in-frame clones only, minus some. The profile shows about 120,000 clones, roughly nine tenths of them singletons. The CDR3 length is 16 residues. V lost 2 bases and J lost 7; bases outside the gene matches: 7. The germline V gene encodes CDR1 KGHSY and CDR2 FQNENV. V gene TRBV16 combines with J gene TRBJ2-1; 11 bases map to TRBD2. The source is a woman aged 18-30 years in good health and CMV-seronegative. Sequenced material: PBMCs. The CDR3 DNA reads as TGTGCCAGCAGCCAAGCTTTCTCTAGCGGGAGGAATGAGCAGTTCTTC. Translated: CASSQAFSSGRNEQFF.